These 4 T cell receptor beta chains originate from one sample sequenced in a study of T-cell reconstitution after alpha-beta-depleted transplantation in children. Preparing the TCRbeta library involved the use of unique molecular identifiers. A single record per CDR3 protein comes from TCRdb applying MiXCR to the PCR reads. Here the sample spans about 610,000 distinct CDR3 sequences, about 10% being singletons. Here the sequenced sample was PBMCs from the stem cell graft donor, taken from the stem cell graft. The origin of the receptors is a human donor who donated a stem cell graft to a child with acute myeloid leukemia.

This clonotype was recorded many times. V is TRBV29-1 and J is TRBJ2-2; 10 bases are a match to TRBD1. Unmatched junction bases numbered 4, after V lost 7 bases and J lost 2 bases. The CDR3 consists of 14 residues. Germline V gene lookup returns CDR1 SQVTM and CDR2 ANQGSEA. In DNA, the CDR3 is TGCAGCGGACAGGGGGCGGCAAACACCGGGGAGCTGTTTTTT. Protein sequence: CSGQGAANTGELFF.

This clonotype came up a few times. The chain links TRBV20-1 to TRBJ1-2, with D possibly being TRBD1 (5 bases). CDR3 length: 14 amino acids. Germline assignment: CDR1 DFQATT and CDR2 SNEGSKA (reference sequence). V lost 1 base and J lost 3, with 12 bases in between. The chain's CDR3 is CSARGQLVDYGYTF. CDR3 DNA: TGCAGTGCTAGAGGACAGTTAGTAGACTATGGCTACACCTTC.

This clonotype came up a few times. V and J are TRBV6-2 or TRBV6-3 and TRBJ2-2; maybe TRBD2 (6 bases). The V end lost 4 bases, the J end lost 4 bases, and 16 bases lay between the germline ends. The CDR3 is made up of 16 amino acids. Per the germline V gene, CDR1 is MNHEY and CDR2 is SVGEGT. CDR3 nucleotides: TGTGCCAGCAGTTCCCTCGGGAGAAGGGTCACCGGGGAGCTGTTTTTT. Protein sequence: CASSSLGRRVTGELFF.

The gene calls are TRBV12-3 or TRBV12-4 and TRBJ2-2; TRBD2 matches 11 bases. The V gene end was trimmed by 3 bases and the J gene end by 6 bases; junction bases not matched to a gene: 3. The CDR3 has 15 amino acids. The CDR3 region is CASSFLAGGAGELFF. CDR3 nucleotide sequence: TGTGCCAGCAGTTTTTTAGCGGGAGGGGCCGGGGAGCTGTTTTTT.